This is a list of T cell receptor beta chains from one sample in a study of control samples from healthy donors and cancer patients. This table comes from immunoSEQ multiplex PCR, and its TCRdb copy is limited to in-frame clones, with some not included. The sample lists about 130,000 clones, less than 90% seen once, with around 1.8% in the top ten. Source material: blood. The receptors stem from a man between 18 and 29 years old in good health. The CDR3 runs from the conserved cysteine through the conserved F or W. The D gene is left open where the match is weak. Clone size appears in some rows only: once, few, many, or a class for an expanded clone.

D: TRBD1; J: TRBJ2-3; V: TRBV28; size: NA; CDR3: CASSSGGDGTDTQYF; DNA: TGTGCCAGCAGTTCAGGGGGCGACGGCACAGATACGCAGTATTTT
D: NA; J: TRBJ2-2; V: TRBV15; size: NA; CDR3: CATSGGAGRRPRTGELFF; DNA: TGTGCCACCAGCGGGGGGGCAGGTAGGCGGCCGAGAACCGGGGAGCTGTTTTTT
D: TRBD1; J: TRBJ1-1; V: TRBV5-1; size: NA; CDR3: CASSDGQGHNTEAFF; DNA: TGCGCCAGCAGCGATGGACAGGGCCACAACACTGAAGCTTTCTTT
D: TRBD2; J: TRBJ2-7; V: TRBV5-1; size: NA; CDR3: CASSSSGRSEQYF; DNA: TGCGCCAGCAGCTCTAGCGGGAGGAGCGAGCAGTACTTC
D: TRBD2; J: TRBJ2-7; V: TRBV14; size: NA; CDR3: CASSQGLAGGRWEQYF; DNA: TGTGCCAGCAGCCAAGGACTAGCGGGAGGTCGGTGGGAGCAGTACTTC
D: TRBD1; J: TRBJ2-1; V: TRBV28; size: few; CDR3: CASSLMGQGINEQFF; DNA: TGTGCCAGCAGTTTAATGGGACAGGGGATCAATGAGCAGTTCTTC
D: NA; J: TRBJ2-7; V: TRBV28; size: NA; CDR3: CASSLLGNYEQYF; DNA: TGTGCCAGCAGCTTACTAGGAAACTACGAGCAGTACTTC
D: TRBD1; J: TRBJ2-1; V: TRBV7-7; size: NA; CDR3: CASSLAAGTGVNEQFF; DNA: TGTGCTAGCAGCTTAGCGGCCGGGACAGGGGTTAATGAGCAGTTCTTC
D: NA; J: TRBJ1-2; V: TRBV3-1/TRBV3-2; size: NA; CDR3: CASSLTPRLLGNYGYTF; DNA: TGTGCCAGCAGCCTGACGCCGCGTCTTTTGGGGAACTATGGCTACACCTTC
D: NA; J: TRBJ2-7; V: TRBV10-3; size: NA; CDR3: CAISQGSYEQYF; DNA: TGTGCCATCAGCCAGGGCTCCTACGAGCAGTACTTC
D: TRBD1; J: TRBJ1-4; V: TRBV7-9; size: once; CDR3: CASSPSLQGINEKLFF; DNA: TGTGCCAGCAGCCCCTCTCTACAGGGGATTAATGAAAAACTGTTTTTT
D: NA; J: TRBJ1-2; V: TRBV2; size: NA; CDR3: CASSGSGTSYGYTF; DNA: TGTGCCAGCAGTGGGTCAGGGACATCCTATGGCTACACCTTC
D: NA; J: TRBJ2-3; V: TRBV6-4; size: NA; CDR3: CASSGQGGDGTQYF; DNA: TGTGCCAGCAGTGGACAGGGAGGGGATGGTACGCAGTATTTT
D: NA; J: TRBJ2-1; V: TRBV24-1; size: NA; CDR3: CATSANRVHEQFF; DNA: TGTGCCACCTCCGCCAACAGGGTCCATGAGCAGTTCTTC
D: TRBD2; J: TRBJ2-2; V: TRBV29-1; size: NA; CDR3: CSVVIGTSITGELFF; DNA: TGCAGCGTTGTCATCGGGACTAGTATCACCGGGGAGCTGTTTTTT
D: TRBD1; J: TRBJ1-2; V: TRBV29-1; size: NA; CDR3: CSVGLSGQGAYGYTF; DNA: TGCAGCGTTGGTCTCTCGGGACAGGGGGCTTATGGCTACACCTTC
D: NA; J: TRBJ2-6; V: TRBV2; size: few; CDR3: CASSEAPYSGANVLTF; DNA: TGTGCCAGCAGTGAAGCGCCATACTCTGGGGCCAACGTCCTGACTTTC
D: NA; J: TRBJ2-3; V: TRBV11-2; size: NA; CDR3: CASSLDGGATDTQYF; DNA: TGTGCCAGCAGCTTAGATGGCGGAGCCACAGATACGCAGTATTTT
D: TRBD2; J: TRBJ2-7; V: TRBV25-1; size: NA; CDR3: CASSESLAGRRSF; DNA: TGTGCCAGCAGTGAATCACTAGCGGGAAGGAGATCCTTC
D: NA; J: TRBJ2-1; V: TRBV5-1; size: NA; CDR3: CASSLGATSGNEQFF; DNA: TGCGCCAGCAGCTTGGGGGCGACTTCGGGTAATGAGCAGTTCTTC
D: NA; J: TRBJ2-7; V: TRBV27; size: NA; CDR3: CASSLLQGAWHEQYF; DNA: TGTGCCAGCAGTTTACTTCAAGGGGCGTGGCACGAGCAGTACTTC
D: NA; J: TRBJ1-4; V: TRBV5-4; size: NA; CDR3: CASSLSMGNEKLFF; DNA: TGTGCCAGCAGCTTGAGTATGGGTAATGAAAAACTGTTTTTT
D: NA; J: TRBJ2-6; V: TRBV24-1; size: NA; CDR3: CATSPQGTYSGANVLTF; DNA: TGTGCCACCAGTCCCCAGGGAACCTACTCTGGGGCCAACGTCCTGACTTTC
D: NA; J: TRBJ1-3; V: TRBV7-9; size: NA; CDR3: CASSLTGNTIYF; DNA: TGTGCCAGCAGCTTGACTGGAAACACCATATATTTT
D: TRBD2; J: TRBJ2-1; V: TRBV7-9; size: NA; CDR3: CASSTLGAGNNEQFF; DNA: TGTGCCAGCAGCACCCTGGGAGCGGGGAACAATGAGCAGTTCTTC
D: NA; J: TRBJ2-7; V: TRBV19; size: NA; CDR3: CASSIDPINEQYF; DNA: TGTGCCAGTAGTATAGATCCCATTAACGAGCAGTACTTC
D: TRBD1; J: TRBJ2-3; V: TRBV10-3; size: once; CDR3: CAIRGQAGTDTQYF; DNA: TGTGCCATCAGAGGACAGGCCGGCACAGATACGCAGTATTTT
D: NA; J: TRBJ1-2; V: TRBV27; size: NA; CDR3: CASSLSSGGSSGYTF; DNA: TGTGCCAGCAGTTTATCGTCGGGGGGCAGTTCTGGCTACACCTTC
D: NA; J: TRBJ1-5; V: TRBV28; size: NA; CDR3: CASSSVGLEQPQHF; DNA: TGTGCCAGCAGTTCGGTGGGGCTCGAGCAGCCCCAGCATTTT
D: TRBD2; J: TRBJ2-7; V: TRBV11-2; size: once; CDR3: CASSSWTSPKYEQYF; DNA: TGTGCCAGCAGCTCCTGGACTAGCCCCAAGTACGAGCAGTACTTC
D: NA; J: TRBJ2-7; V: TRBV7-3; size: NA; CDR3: CASSLTGRPFYEQYF; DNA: TGTGCCAGCAGCTTAACCGGGAGACCTTTCTACGAGCAGTACTTC
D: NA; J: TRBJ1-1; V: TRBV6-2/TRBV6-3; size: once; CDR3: CASSPQGPNTEAFF; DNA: TGTGCCAGCAGCCCCCAGGGGCCGAACACTGAAGCTTTCTTT